The 2 T cell receptor beta chains reported below all come from one sample, sequenced in a study of regulatory T cells in long-lasting Graves disease (dated by TCRdb to about 2021). Read against the paper, the sample's time point label means: newly diagnosed GD, antithyroid drugs for less than 3 months. RNA was extracted from PBMCs in TRIzol for both TCR sequencing and RNA sequencing. The library was generated by multiplex PCR. TCRdb lists the instrument as Illumina HiSeq 4000. CDR3 regions were amplified by Arm-PCR with iRepertoire HTBI primers to construct TCR beta libraries. In-frame beta chains were kept once TCRdb had trimmed the public reads at Q25 with fastp and called clones with MiXCR. CDR3 protein sequences are deduplicated, and each keeps its most common genes and DNA. This sample comprises 350,000 to 400,000 distinct CDR3 sequences, around 16% of them detected only once. The biggest ten clones account for 20% to 25% of the sample.

Sequenced here: peripheral blood mononuclear cells (PBMCs), sampled at new diagnosis, from a patient treated with antithyroid drugs. All receptors derive from a female donor with Graves disease.

This clonotype has at least ten counts. The V gene is TRBV20-1, the J gene TRBJ2-3, with 12 bases fitting TRBD2. CDR3 length: 16 amino acids. Trimming removed 6 bases from V and 1 base from J; junction bases left unmatched: 8. Germline V CDR1 and CDR2: DFQATT, SNEGSKA (reference sequence). The DNA of the CDR3 is TGCAGTGCCGTCAGACTAGCGGGAGAGGGCACAGATACGCAGTATTTT. Its translation: CSAVRLAGEGTDTQYF.

This clonotype was recorded at least ten times. The chain employs TRBV28 and TRBJ1-4; a weak D match, TRBD1 (5 bases). V was clipped by 11 bases and J by 8 bases, with 12 bases between them. The CDR3 extends over 11 amino acids. Looked up from germline, CDR1 is MDHEN and CDR2 is SYDVKM. The CDR3 region has the DNA TGTGCCGGGGGGGGTCGGGAAAAACTGTTTTTT. It yields the protein CAGGGREKLFF.